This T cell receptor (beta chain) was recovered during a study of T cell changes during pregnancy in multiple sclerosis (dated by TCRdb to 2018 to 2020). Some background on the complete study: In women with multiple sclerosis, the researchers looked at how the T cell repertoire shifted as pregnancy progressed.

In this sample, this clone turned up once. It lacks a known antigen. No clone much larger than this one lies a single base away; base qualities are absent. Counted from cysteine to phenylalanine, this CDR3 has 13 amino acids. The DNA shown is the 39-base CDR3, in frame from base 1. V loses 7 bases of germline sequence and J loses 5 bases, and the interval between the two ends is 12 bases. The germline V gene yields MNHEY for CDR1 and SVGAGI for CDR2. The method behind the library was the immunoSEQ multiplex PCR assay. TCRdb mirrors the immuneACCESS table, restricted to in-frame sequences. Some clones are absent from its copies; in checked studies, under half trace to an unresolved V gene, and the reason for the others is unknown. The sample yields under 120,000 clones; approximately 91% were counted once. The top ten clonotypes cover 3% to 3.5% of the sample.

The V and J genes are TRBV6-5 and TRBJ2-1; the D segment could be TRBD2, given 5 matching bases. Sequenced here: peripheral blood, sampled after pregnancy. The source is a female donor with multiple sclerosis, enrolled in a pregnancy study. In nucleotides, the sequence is TGTGCCAGCATGCGCCGGGAACACAATGAGCAGTTCTTC. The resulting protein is CASMRREHNEQFF.